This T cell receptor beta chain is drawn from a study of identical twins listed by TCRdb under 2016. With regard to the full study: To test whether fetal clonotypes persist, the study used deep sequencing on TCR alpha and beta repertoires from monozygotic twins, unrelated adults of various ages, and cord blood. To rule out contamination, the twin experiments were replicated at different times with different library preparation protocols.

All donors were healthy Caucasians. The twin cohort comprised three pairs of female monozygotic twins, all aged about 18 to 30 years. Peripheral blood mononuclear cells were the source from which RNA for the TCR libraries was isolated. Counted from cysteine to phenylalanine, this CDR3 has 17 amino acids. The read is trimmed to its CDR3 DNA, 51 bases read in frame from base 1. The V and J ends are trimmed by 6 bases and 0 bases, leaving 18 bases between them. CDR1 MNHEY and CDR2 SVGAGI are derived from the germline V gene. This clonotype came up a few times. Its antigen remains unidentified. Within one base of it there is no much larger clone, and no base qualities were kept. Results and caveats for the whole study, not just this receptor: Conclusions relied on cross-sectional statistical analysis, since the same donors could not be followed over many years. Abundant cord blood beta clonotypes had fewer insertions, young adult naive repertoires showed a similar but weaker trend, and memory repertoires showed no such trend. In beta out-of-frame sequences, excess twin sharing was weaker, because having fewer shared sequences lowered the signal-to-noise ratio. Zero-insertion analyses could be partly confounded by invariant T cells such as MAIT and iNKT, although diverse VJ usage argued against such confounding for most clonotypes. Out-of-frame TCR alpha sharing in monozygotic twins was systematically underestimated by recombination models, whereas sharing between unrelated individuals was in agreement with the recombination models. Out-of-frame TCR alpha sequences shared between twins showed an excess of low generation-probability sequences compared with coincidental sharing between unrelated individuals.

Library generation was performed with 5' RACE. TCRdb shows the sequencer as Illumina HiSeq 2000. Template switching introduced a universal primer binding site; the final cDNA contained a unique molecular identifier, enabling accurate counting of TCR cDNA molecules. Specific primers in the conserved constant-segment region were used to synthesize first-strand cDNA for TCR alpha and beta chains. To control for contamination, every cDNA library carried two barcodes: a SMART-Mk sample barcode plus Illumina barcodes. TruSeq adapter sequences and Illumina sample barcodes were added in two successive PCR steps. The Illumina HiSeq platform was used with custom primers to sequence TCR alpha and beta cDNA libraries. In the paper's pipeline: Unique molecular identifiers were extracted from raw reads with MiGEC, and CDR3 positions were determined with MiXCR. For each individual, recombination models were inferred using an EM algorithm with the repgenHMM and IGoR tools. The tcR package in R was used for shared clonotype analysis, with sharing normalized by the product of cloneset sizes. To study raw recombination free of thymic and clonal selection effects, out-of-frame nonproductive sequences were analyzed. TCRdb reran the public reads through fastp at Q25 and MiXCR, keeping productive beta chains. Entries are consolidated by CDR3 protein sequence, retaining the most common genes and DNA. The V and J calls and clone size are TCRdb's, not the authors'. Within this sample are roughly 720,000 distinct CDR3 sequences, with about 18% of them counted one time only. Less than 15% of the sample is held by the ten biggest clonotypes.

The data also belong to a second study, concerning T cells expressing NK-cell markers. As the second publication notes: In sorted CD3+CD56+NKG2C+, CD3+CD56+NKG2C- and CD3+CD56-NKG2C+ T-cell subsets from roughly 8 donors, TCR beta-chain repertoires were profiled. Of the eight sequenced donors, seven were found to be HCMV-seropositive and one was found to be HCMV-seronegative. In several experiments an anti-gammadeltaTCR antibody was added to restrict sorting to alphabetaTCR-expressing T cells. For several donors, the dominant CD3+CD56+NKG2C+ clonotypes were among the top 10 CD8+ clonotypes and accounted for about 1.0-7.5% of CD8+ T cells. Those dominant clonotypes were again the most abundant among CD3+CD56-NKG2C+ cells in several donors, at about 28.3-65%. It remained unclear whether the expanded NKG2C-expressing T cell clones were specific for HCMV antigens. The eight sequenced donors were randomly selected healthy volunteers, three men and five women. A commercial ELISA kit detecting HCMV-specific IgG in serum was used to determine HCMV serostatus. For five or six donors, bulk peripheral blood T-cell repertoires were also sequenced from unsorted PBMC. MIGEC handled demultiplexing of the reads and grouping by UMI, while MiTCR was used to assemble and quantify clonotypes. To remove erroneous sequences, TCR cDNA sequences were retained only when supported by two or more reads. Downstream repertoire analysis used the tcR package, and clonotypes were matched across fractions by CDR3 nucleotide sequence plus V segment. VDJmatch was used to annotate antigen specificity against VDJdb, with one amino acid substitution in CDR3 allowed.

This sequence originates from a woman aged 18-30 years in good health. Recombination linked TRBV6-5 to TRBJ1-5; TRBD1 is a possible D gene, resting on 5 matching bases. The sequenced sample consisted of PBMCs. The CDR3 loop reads CASRNSRGGNSNQPQHF. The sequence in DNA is TGTGCCAGCAGAAACTCTCGGGGGGGAAATAGCAATCAGCCCCAGCATTTT.